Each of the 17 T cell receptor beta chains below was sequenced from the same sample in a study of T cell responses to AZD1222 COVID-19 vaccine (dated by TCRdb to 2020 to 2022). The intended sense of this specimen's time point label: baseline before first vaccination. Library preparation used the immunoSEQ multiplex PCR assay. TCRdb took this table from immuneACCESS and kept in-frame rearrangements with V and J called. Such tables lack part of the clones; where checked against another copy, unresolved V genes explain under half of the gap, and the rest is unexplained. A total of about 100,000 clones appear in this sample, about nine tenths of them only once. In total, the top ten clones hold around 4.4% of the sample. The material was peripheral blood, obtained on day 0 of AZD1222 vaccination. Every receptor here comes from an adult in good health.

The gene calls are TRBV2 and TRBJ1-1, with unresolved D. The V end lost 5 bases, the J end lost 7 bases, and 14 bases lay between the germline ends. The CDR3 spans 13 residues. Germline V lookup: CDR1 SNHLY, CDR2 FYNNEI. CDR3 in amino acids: CASSNLNSFEAFF. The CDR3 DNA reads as TGTGCCAGCAGTAATTTGAACAGCTTTGAAGCTTTCTTT.

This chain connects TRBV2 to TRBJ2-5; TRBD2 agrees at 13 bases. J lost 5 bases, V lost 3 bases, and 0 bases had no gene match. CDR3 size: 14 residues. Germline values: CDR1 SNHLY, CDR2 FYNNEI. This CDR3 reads CASSETSGGETQYF. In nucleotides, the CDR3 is TGTGCCAGCAGTGAGACTAGCGGGGGGGAGACCCAGTACTTC.

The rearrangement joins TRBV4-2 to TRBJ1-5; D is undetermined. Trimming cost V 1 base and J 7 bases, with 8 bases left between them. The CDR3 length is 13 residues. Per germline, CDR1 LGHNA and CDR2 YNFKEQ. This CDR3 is CASSQGVVQPQHF. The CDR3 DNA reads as TGTGCCAGCAGCCAAGGAGTCGTGCAGCCCCAGCATTTT.

The CDR3 sequence is CASSLRGADTQYF. The CDR3 nucleotides are TGTGCCAGCAGCTTAAGGGGGGCGGATACGCAGTATTTT. This chain connects TRBV11-3 to TRBJ2-3; D tentatively reads TRBD1 or TRBD2 (6 bases each). Germline-derived CDR1 and CDR2 are SGHNT and YENEEA. Deletions cut 2 bases from V and 6 bases from J, with 9 bases between. CDR3 size: 13 residues. The entire variable domain, with the rest obtained from reference TRBV11-3 and TRBJ2-3, is as follows: EAGVVQSPRYKIIEKKQPVAFWCNPISGHNTLYWYLQNLGQGPELLIRYENEEAVDDSQLPKDRFSAERLKGVDSTLKIQPAELGDSAVYLCASSLRGADTQYFGPGTRLTVL.

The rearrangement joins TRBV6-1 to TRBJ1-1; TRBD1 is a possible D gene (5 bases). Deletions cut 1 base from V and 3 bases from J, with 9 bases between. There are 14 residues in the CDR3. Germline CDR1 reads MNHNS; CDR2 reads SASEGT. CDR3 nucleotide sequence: TGTGCCAGCAGTGAAGGACAGCCCTACACTGAAGCTTTCTTT. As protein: CASSEGQPYTEAFF.

In DNA form, the CDR3 reads TGTGCCAGCAGCTTTAGGGGACAGGGGGCCCGAAATGAAAAACTGTTTTTT. Its protein is CASSFRGQGARNEKLFF. The chain couples TRBV7-2 to TRBJ1-4, with 12 nucleotides matching TRBD1. This CDR3 has 17 residues. Germline V gene data show CDR1 as SGHTA and CDR2 as FQGNSA. V was pared by 3 bases and J by 5 bases, with 7 bases of the junction left unmatched.

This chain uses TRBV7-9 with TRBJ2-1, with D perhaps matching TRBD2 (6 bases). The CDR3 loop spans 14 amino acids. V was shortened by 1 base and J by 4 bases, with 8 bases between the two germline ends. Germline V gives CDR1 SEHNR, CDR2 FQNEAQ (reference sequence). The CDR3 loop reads CASSLVAAYNEQFF. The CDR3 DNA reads TGTGCCAGCAGCTTAGTAGCGGCATACAATGAGCAGTTCTTC.

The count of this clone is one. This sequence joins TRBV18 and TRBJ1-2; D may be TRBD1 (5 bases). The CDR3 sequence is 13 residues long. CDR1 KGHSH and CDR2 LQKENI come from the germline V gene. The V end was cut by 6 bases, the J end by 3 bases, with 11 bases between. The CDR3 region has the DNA TGTGCCAGCTCTCGGGGGATCGACTATGGCTACACCTTC. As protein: CASSRGIDYGYTF.

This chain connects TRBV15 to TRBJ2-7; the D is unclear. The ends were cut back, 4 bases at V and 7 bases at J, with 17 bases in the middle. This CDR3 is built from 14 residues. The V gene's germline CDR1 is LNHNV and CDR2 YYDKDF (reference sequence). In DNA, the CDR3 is TGTGCCACCAGCAACCGGACCCGGGCGTGGGAGCAGTACTTC. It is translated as CATSNRTRAWEQYF.

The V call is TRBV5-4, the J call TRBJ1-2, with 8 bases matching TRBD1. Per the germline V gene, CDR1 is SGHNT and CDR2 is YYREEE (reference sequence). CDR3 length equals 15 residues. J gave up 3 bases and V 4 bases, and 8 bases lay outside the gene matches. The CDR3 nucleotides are TGTGCCAGCAGCCCCCCCGGACAGGGCTACTATGGCTACACCTTC. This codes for CASSPPGQGYYGYTF.

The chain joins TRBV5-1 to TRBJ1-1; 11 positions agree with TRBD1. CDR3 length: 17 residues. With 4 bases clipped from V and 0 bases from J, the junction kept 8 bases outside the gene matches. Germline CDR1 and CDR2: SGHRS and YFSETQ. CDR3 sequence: CASSIRTGGGLNTEAFF. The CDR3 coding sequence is TGCGCCAGCAGCATAAGGACAGGGGGCGGCCTGAACACTGAAGCTTTCTTT.

CDR3 DNA: TGTGCCAGCAGCTTAGGGGAGACTAGCGTCGAGACCCAGTACTTC. Translating it yields CASSLGETSVETQYF. The chain is built from TRBV11-2 and TRBJ2-5, with TRBD2 matching over 8 bases. This CDR3 region has 15 residues. Germline loops: CDR1 SGHAT, CDR2 FQNNGV. The ends lost 1 base at V and 5 bases at J; junction bases unmatched: 6. The complete variable domain, with remaining parts taken from reference TRBV11-2 and TRBJ2-5, reads EAGVAQSPRYKIIEKRQSVAFWCNPISGHATLYWYQQILGQGPKLLIQFQNNGVVDDSQLPKDRFSAERLKGVDSTLKIQPAKLEDSAVYLCASSLGETSVETQYFGPGTRLLVL.

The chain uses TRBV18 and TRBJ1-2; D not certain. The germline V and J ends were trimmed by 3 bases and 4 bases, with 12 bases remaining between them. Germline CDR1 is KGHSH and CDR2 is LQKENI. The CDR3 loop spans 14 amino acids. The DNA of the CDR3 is TGTGCCAGCTCACCGCCCTTTCTAGGCTATGGCTACACCTTC. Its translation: CASSPPFLGYGYTF.

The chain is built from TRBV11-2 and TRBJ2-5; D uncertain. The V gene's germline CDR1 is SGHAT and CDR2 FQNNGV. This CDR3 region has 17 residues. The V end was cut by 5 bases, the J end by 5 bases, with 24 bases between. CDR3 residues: CASSPAFTDHRTETQYF. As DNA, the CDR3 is TGTGCCAGCAGCCCCGCGTTCACGGACCACCGGACGGAGACCCAGTACTTC.

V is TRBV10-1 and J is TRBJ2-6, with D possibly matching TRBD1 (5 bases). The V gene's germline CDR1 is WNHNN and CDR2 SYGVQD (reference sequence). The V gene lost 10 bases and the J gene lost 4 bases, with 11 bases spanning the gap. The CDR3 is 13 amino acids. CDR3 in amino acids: CATGHSGANVLTF. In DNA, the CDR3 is TGCGCCACCGGACACTCCGGGGCCAACGTCCTGACTTTC.

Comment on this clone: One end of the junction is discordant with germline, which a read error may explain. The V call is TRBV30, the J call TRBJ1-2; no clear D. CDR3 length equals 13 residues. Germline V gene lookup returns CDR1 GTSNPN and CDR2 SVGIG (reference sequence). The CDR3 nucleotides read TGTGCCCGGAGGGCGGGTCAAAACTATGGCTACACCTTC. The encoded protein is CARRAGQNYGYTF. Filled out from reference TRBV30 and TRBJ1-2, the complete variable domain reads SQTIHQWPATLVQPVGSPLSLECTVEGTSNPNLYWYRQAAGRGLQLLFYSVGIGQISSEVPQNLSASRPQDRQFILSSKKLLLSDSGFYLCARRAGQNYGYTFGSGTRLTVV.

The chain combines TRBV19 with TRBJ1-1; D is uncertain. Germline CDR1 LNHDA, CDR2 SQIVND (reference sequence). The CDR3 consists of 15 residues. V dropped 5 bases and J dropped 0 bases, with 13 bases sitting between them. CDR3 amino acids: CASSFIGEMNTEAFF. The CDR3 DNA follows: TGTGCCAGTAGTTTCATCGGGGAGATGAACACTGAAGCTTTCTTT.